The sequence of this TCR beta chain was determined in a study of T-cell reconstitution after alpha-beta-depleted transplantation in children. In this sample, this clonotype turned up many times. For TCRbeta, the library was prepared with unique molecular identifiers. TCRdb reprocessed the PCR reads via MiXCR and lists one record per CDR3 protein. The table lists 240,000 or so distinct CDR3 sequences, 12% of them singletons. The receptor was derived from a human donor who donated a stem cell graft to a child with acute lymphoblastic leukemia. Specimen: PBMCs from the stem cell graft donor, collected from the stem cell graft.

CDR3 amino acids: CASSGHGTGGFGYTF. The CDR3 DNA reads as TGTGCCAGCAGTGGCCACGGAACAGGGGGCTTTGGCTACACCTTC. The genes are TRBV6-1 and TRBJ1-2; 9 bases fit TRBD1. V trimming: 4 bases; J trimming: 7 bases; junction bases outside the gene matches: 10. The CDR3 has 15 residues. Germline-derived CDR1 and CDR2 are MNHNS and SASEGT.